This T cell receptor (beta chain) was identified during a study of blood T cell repertoires in COVID-19. Study as a whole: Samples of COVID-19 (acute and convalescent) were obtained from the United States, Italy and Spain.

Sequenced by immunoSEQ multiplex PCR; TCRdb stores in-frame clones only, minus some. The sample contains 150,000 to 200,000 clones, more than 85% of which appear only once. Enrolled during active infection, Seattle patients were then followed longitudinally. The CDR3 extends over 13 amino acids. Trimming shortened V by 4 bases and J by 8 bases, and 14 bases separated the two germline ends. CDR1 MNHEY and CDR2 SVGEGT come from the germline V gene. Sequences were obtained from peripheral blood. The gene calls are TRBV6-2 or TRBV6-3 and TRBJ1-1, with D maybe TRBD1 (6 bases). This clonotype originated in an older woman with COVID-19, enrolled during active disease. CDR3 in amino acids: CASSWGRGVEAFF. The CDR3 region has the DNA TGTGCCAGCAGTTGGGGCAGGGGCGTCGAAGCTTTCTTT.